The sample holds a few counts of the clone carrying this T cell receptor beta chain. The entry originates in a study of blood T cells in healthy people across ages. With a J-beta primer mix and a sample-barcoded 5' primer, a second PCR ran about 7 to 12 cycles. MiXCR was run by TCRdb on the 5' RACE reads, yielding one entry per CDR3 protein. The sample comprises approximately 800,000 distinct CDR3 sequences, 20% to 30% of which are singletons, and 2.5% to 3.5% rests with the top ten. V shed 5 bases and J shed 0 bases, with 14 bases lying between them. The CDR3 loop spans 17 amino acids. The V gene's germline CDR1 is SGHVS and CDR2 FNYEAQ. These data were also reused for a study on T cells of mothers and their children.

The sample was blood. The V call is TRBV7-6, the J call TRBJ2-6, with a weak D call TRBD1 (6 bases). This TCR was sampled from a boy aged 5-17 years in good health. The CDR3 reads CASSQQTGYSGANVLTF. The CDR3, as DNA: TGTGCCAGCAGCCAGCAGACAGGTTACTCTGGGGCCAACGTCCTGACTTTC.